Shown below are 26 T cell receptor beta chains from a single sample sequenced in a study of cytotoxic CD8 clonotypes in ibrutinib-treated CLL. Here immunoSEQ multiplex PCR was the method, and the copy in TCRdb shows in-frame clones only, minus some. The table lists approximately 60,000 clones, approximately 52% of them singletons, with roughly 20% in the top ten. The source material was PBMCs, sampled after 24 months of ibrutinib treatment. These TCRs come from a human donor with chronic lymphocytic leukemia.

The genes are TRBV7-9 and TRBJ2-2; the D gene is possibly TRBD1 (6 bases). The ends were cut back, 5 bases at V and 4 bases at J, with 14 bases in the middle. The CDR3 consists of 15 residues. The germline V gene has CDR1 SEHNR and CDR2 FQNEAQ (reference sequence). This CDR3 reads CASSGVTGSTGELFF. The CDR3 DNA follows: TGTGCCAGCAGCGGGGTCACAGGGAGCACCGGGGAGCTGTTTTTT.

The V gene is TRBV28, the J gene TRBJ2-5; weak D call: TRBD1 (6 bases). The CDR3 runs to 12 residues. V was clipped by 9 bases and J by 2 bases, with 10 bases between them. Germline CDR1 and CDR2: MDHEN and SYDVKM. The CDR3 reads CASSGAQETQYF. DNA for the CDR3: TGTGCCAGTTCAGGGGCTCAAGAGACCCAGTACTTC.

On this clone itself: Germline is not matched at one junction end, which may reflect a read error. V and J are TRBV28 and TRBJ1-4; D not certain. The CDR3 loop spans 11 amino acids. Germline CDR1 and CDR2: MDHEN and SYDVKM. Here the CDR3 reads CASSRLEELFF. For the CDR3, the DNA is TGTGCCAGCAGCCGTCTTGAAGAACTGTTTTTT.

Here the CDR3 DNA reads TGTGCCAGCAGCTCATCTGGTTATAGCAATCAGCCCCAGCATTTT. Translation: CASSSSGYSNQPQHF. This rearrangement joins TRBV11-2 to TRBJ1-5; the D is unclear. The CDR3 covers 15 residues. Germline V gives CDR1 SGHAT, CDR2 FQNNGV. Between the trimmed V and J ends, which lost 4 bases and 0 bases, there was a span of 10 bases.

This clone came up a few times. The J gene is TRBJ1-2, the V gene TRBV6-1; maybe TRBD1 (6 bases). Trimming stripped 4 bases from V and 1 base from J, with 16 bases between. The CDR3 contains 16 residues. Germline V gene sequence: CDR1 MNHNS, CDR2 SASEGT. CDR3 bases: TGTGCCAGCAGTGTAGAGGACAGTTTCCTTAACTATGGCTACACCTTC. This encodes CASSVEDSFLNYGYTF.

The rearrangement links TRBV18 to TRBJ2-2; no clear D gene. The V and J ends lost 3 bases and 1 base respectively, with 0 bases between them. Germline CDR1 and CDR2: KGHSH and LQKENI. The CDR3 runs to 12 residues. The CDR3 spells CASSPNTGELFF. DNA of the CDR3: TGTGCCAGCTCACCGAACACCGGGGAGCTGTTTTTT. The full variable domain, completed using reference TRBV18 and TRBJ2-2, is NAGVMQNPRHLVRRRGQEARLRCSPMKGHSHVYWYRQLPEEGLKFMVYLQKENIIDESGMPKERFSAEFPKEGPSILRIQQVVRGDSAAYFCASSPNTGELFFGEGSRLTVL.

This clone was counted a few times. The chain combines TRBV10-3 with TRBJ2-3; tentative D call: TRBD1 (6 bases). This CDR3 has 18 residues. CDR1 is ENHRY and CDR2 is SYGVKD in the germline V gene. V dropped 0 bases and J dropped 3 bases, with 19 bases sitting between them. The CDR3 spells CAISESPQGDTLTDTQYF. Here the CDR3 DNA reads TGTGCCATCAGTGAGTCCCCACAGGGTGACACACTGACAGATACGCAGTATTTT.

The chain uses TRBV6-1 and TRBJ2-7; D gene uncertain. This CDR3 region has 13 residues. CDR1 and CDR2 from the germline V gene are MNHNS and SASEGT. With 0 bases removed from V and 9 bases from J, the gap between germline ends came to 12 bases. CDR3 sequence: CASSEAPTVRQYV. Written as DNA, the CDR3 is TGTGCCAGCAGTGAAGCGCCAACGGTGCGGCAGTACGTC.

This clone has more than one count but fewer than ten. This same CDR3 is encoded by further DNA sequences in the sample. The genes are TRBV2 and TRBJ2-7; TRBD2 might be the D (7 bases). Germline V gene lookup returns CDR1 SNHLY and CDR2 FYNNEI. CDR3 length: 14 residues. V was cut by 7 bases and J by 3 bases, with 16 bases left in between. The CDR3 reads CASKGRGAHYEQYV. The CDR3 DNA follows: TGTGCCAGCAAGGGTCGGGGGGCGCACTACGAGCAGTACGTC.

This clone was detected only a few times. The chain couples TRBV5-4 to TRBJ2-7; D ambiguous. The CDR3 covers 12 residues. CDR1 SGHNT and CDR2 YYREEE come from the germline V gene (reference sequence). V was shortened by 4 bases and J by 4 bases, with 9 bases between the two germline ends. CDR3 sequence: CASSPRQYEQYF. The CDR3 DNA is TGTGCCAGCAGCCCCAGGCAATACGAGCAGTACTTC.

This clone was counted a few times. The rearrangement uses TRBV6-5 and TRBJ2-5, with 9 bases identical to TRBD1. The CDR3 extends over 15 amino acids. The V gene end was trimmed by 6 bases and the J gene end by 5 bases; junction bases not matched to a gene: 10. Germline V CDR1 and CDR2: MNHEY, SVGAGI. The CDR3 sequence is CASSRPGQGTETQYF. CDR3 DNA: TGTGCCAGCAGCCGGCCGGGACAGGGTACGGAGACCCAGTACTTC.

In its sample, this clone was seen many times. The chain employs TRBV6-1 and TRBJ1-1; 8 nucleotides match TRBD1. V trimming: 5 bases; J trimming: 4 bases; junction bases outside the gene matches: 6. CDR3 length: 14 residues. Per the germline V gene, CDR1 is MNHNS and CDR2 is SASEGT. CDR3 DNA: TGTGCCAGCAGTCCCAACAGGGGGAGCACTGAAGCTTTCTTT. This encodes CASSPNRGSTEAFF.

This clone was found many times. As DNA, the CDR3 is TGTGCCAGCAGTCAGTGGACCGGGGAGCTGTTTTTT. It is translated as CASSQWTGELFF. This chain joins TRBV6-5 and TRBJ2-2; unclear D gene. Per germline, CDR1 MNHEY and CDR2 SVGAGI. V was trimmed by 5 bases and J by 5 bases, leaving 6 bases between them. The CDR3 is 12 residues long.

The V and J genes are TRBV5-4 and TRBJ1-6, with D unclear. Germline V gene data show CDR1 as SGHNT and CDR2 as YYREEE (reference sequence). V was cut by 4 bases and J by 1 base, with 9 bases left in between. The length of the CDR3 is 15 residues. For the CDR3, the DNA is TGTGCCAGCAGCCAAGGCGGATCCTATAATTCACCCCTCCACTTT. Protein sequence: CASSQGGSYNSPLHF.

In regard to this clone: Its ends do not fully match the called genes, so a read error is possible. The rearrangement links TRBV19 to TRBJ2-7; TRBD2 matches 7 bases. Per the germline V gene, CDR1 is LNHDA and CDR2 is SQIVND (reference sequence). CDR3 size: 15 residues. This chain's CDR3 is CANSIGSSGSYEQYF. CDR3 coding DNA: TGTGCCAATAGTATAGGATCTAGCGGCTCCTACGAGCAGTACTTC.

This sequence joins TRBV7-9 and TRBJ1-5, with 8 positions matching TRBD1. The germline CDR1 and CDR2 sequences are SEHNR and FQNEAQ (reference sequence). The CDR3 covers 15 residues. V was pared by 5 bases and J by 9 bases, with 12 bases of the junction left unmatched. CDR3 region: CASSPRTGPSSPQHF. The CDR3 nucleotides read TGTGCCAGCAGCCCTAGGACAGGGCCATCCTCGCCCCAGCATTTT. Based on the CDR3 plus reference TRBV7-9 and TRBJ1-5, the full variable domain is DTGVSQNPRHKITKRGQNVTFRCDPISEHNRLYWYRQTLGQGPEFLTYFQNEAQLEKSRLLSDRFSAERPKGSFSTLEIQRTEQGDSAMYLCASSPRTGPSSPQHFGDGTRLSIL.

V usage is TRBV4-2 and J usage is TRBJ1-6; the D gene is possibly TRBD1 (5 bases). This CDR3 spans 17 amino acids. Germline CDR1 reads LGHNA; CDR2 reads YNFKEQ. The ends were cut back, 3 bases at V and 2 bases at J, with 14 bases in the middle. The CDR3 coding sequence is TGTGCCAGCAGCCAGGAAGTACGGGGCACCTATAATTCACCCCTCCACTTT. This sequence encodes CASSQEVRGTYNSPLHF.

J is TRBJ2-3 and V is TRBV19; 7 positions match TRBD1. V gave up 6 bases and J gave up 1 base; unmatched junction bases: 4. In germline, CDR1 is LNHDA, CDR2 SQIVND (reference sequence). The length of the CDR3 is 14 residues. The CDR3 coding sequence is TGTGCCAGTAGCTCAGGACAGGGCACAGATACGCAGTATTTT. Translation: CASSSGQGTDTQYF. Drawing the rest from reference TRBV19 and TRBJ2-3, the complete variable domain is DGGITQSPKYLFRKEGQNVTLSCEQNLNHDAMYWYRQDPGQGLRLIYYSQIVNDFQKGDIAEGYSVSREKKESFPLTVTSAQKNPTAFYLCASSSGQGTDTQYFGPGTRLTVL.

The chain is built from TRBV2 and TRBJ2-1; D not certain. Deletions cut 4 bases from V and 1 base from J, with 8 bases between. The CDR3 is made up of 14 amino acids. CDR1 and CDR2 (germline): SNHLY, FYNNEI. Here the CDR3 DNA reads TGTGCCAGCAGTGTTCGCTCTTCCTACAATGAGCAGTTCTTC. Encoded protein: CASSVRSSYNEQFF.

Written as DNA, the CDR3 is TGTGCCATCAGTGTCGGAGGGGAGGAGCCCCAGCATTTT. It specifies CAISVGGEEPQHF. V gene TRBV10-3 combines with J gene TRBJ1-5; the D gene is possibly TRBD1 (5 bases). The germline V and J ends were trimmed by 4 bases and 8 bases, with 12 bases remaining between them. The germline V gene encodes CDR1 ENHRY and CDR2 SYGVKD. This CDR3 is built from 13 residues.

The chain links TRBV5-1 to TRBJ2-4, with TRBD1 identical over 9 bases. The CDR3 sequence is 16 residues long. Germline V gives CDR1 SGHRS, CDR2 YFSETQ. V was clipped by 0 bases and J by 8 bases; unmatched bases: 9. CDR3 protein: CASSLVWTGATDIQYF. The CDR3 bases are TGCGCCAGCAGCTTGGTTTGGACAGGGGCAACCGACATTCAGTACTTC.

The chain is built from TRBV4-1 and TRBJ2-1; a possible D gene is TRBD2 (6 bases). Germline V gives CDR1 MGHRA, CDR2 YSYEKL. The CDR3 is 14 amino acids. V lost 1 base and J lost 8, with 12 bases in between. CDR3 DNA sequence: TGCGCCAGCAGCCAAGGGGGGGTATTGGATGAGCAGTTCTTC. Translation gives CASSQGGVLDEQFF.

This clone has a count of ten or more. V gene TRBV21-1 combines with J gene TRBJ2-5; the table's D gene call, TRBD2, was not cross checked with the DNA. TRBV21-1 is a pseudogene segment. The CDR3 has 11 residues. CDR3: CASSSKETQYF. The CDR3 bases are TGTGCCAGCAGCTCTAAGGAGACCCAGTACTTC.

This chain joins TRBV13 and TRBJ2-7; no definite D call. Trimming took 6 bases from V and 3 from J, leaving 9 bases between them. Germline V lookup: CDR1 PRHDT, CDR2 FYEKMQ (reference sequence). This CDR3 region has 12 residues. CDR3 protein: CASSHQGYEQYF. The CDR3 DNA follows: TGTGCCAGCAGTCATCAAGGCTACGAGCAGTACTTC.

The rearrangement links TRBV7-2 to TRBJ2-2; D possibly matches TRBD1 or TRBD2 (5 bases each). V lost 5 bases to trimming and J lost 0 bases, with 16 bases between them. The CDR3 totals 17 residues. Germline CDR1 reads SGHTA; CDR2 reads FQGNSA. DNA for the CDR3: TGTGCCAGCAGCCCCGTCGGGGCTAGGGCGAACACCGGGGAGCTGTTTTTT. Translating it yields CASSPVGARANTGELFF.

This clone appeared a few times. This chain links TRBV6-6 with TRBJ2-7; TRBD2 agrees at 7 bases. V lost 4 bases to trimming and J lost 7 bases; unmatched junction nucleotides: 7. The CDR3 sequence is 13 residues long. Per the germline V gene, CDR1 is MNHNY and CDR2 is SVGAGI (reference sequence). CDR3 protein: CASSSGGLGEQYV. The CDR3 region has the DNA TGTGCCAGCAGTTCGGGGGGATTAGGGGAGCAGTACGTC.